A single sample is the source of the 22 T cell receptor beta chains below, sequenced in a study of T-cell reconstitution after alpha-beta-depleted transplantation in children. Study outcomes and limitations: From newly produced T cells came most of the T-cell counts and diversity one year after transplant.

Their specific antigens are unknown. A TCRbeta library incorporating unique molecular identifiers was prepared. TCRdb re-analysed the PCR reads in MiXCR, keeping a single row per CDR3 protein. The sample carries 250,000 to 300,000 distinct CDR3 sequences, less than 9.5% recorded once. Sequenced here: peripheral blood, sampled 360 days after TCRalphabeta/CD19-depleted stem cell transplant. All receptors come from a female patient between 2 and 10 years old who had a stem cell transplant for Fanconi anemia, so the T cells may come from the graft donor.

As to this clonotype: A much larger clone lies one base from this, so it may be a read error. The CDR3 DNA reads as TGTGCCAGCAGTTTATCCGACACTAGGGAGGCCCAGTACTTC. It codes for CASSLSDTREAQYF. The rearrangement uses TRBV27 and TRBJ2-5; weak D call: TRBD2 (6 bases). Trimming pared 0 bases from V and 9 bases from J, leaving 14 bases between. The CDR3 loop spans 14 amino acids. The germline CDR1 and CDR2 sequences are MNHEY and SMNVEV (reference sequence).

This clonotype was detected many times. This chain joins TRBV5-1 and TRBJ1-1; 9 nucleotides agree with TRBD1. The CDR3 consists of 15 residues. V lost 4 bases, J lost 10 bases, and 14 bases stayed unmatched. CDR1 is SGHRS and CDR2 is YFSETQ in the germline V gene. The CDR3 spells CASSADDNRGRRAFF. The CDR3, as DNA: TGCGCCAGCAGCGCGGACGACAACAGGGGGCGTAGAGCTTTCTTT.

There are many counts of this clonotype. CDR3 region: CASREGNEQFF. The CDR3 coding sequence is TGTGCCAGCCGGGAGGGCAATGAGCAGTTCTTC. The chain couples TRBV7-8 to TRBJ2-1, with 8 bases aligning to TRBD2. Germline loops: CDR1 SGHVS, CDR2 FQNEAQ. The CDR3 contains 11 residues. V lost 8 bases to trimming and J lost 6 bases; unmatched junction nucleotides: 0. The variable domain in full, completed from reference TRBV7-8 and TRBJ2-1, reads GAGVSQSPRYKVAKRGQDVALRCDPISGHVSLFWYQQALGQGPEFLTYFQNEAQLDKSGLPSDRFFAERPEGSVSTLKIQRTQQEDSAVYLCASREGNEQFFGPGTRLTVL.

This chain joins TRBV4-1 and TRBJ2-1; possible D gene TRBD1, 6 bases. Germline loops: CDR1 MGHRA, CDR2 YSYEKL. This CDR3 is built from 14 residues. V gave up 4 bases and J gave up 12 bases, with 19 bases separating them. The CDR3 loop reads CASSPGQFFHRQFF. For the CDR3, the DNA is TGCGCCAGCAGCCCCGGACAGTTTTTTCATCGGCAGTTCTTC.

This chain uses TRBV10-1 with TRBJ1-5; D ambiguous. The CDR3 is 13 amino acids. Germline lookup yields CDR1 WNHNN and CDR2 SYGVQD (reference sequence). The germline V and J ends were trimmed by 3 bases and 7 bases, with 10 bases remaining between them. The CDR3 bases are TGCGCCAGCAGTGAAGAGCCCAACCAGCCCCAGCATTTT. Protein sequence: CASSEEPNQPQHF.

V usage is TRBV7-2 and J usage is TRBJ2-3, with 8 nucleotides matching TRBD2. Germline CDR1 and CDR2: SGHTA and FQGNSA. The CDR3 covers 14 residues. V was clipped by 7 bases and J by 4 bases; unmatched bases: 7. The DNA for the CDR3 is TGTGCCAGCATCCGGGGGGGGGCCGCAGATACGCAGTATTTT. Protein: CASIRGGAADTQYF.

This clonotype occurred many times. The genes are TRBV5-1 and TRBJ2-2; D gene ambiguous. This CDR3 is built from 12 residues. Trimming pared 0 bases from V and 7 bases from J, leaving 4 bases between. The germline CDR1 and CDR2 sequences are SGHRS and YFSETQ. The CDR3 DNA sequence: TGCGCCAGCAGCTTGGAAAACGGGGAGCTGTTTTTT. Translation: CASSLENGELFF.

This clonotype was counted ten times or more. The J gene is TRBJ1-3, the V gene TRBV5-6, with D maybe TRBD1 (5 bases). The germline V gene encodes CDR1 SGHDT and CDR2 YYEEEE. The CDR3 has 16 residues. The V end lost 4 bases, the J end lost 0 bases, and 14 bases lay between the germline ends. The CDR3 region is CASSLRDGHSGNTIYF. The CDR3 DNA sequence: TGTGCCAGCAGCCTCCGGGACGGACACTCTGGAAACACCATATATTTT.

The DNA of the CDR3 is TGTGCCAGCAGCCAGTGGCCACGACTAGAGGGGAAAGAGACCCAGTACTTC. This sequence encodes CASSQWPRLEGKETQYF. The rearrangement links TRBV14 to TRBJ2-5; D possibly corresponds to TRBD2 (6 bases). Germline lookup yields CDR1 SGHDN and CDR2 FVKESK. Trimming left V 3 bases short and J 3 bases short, with 20 bases between. The CDR3 totals 17 residues.

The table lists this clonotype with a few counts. The CDR3 protein is CASTGDHYYEQYF. CDR3 DNA: TGTGCCAGCACAGGGGACCACTACTACGAGCAGTACTTC. The chain employs TRBV2 and TRBJ2-7; tentatively, D is TRBD1 (6 bases). This CDR3 contains 13 residues. V gave up 7 bases and J gave up 3 bases, with 13 bases separating them. From germline, CDR1 is SNHLY and CDR2 FYNNEI.

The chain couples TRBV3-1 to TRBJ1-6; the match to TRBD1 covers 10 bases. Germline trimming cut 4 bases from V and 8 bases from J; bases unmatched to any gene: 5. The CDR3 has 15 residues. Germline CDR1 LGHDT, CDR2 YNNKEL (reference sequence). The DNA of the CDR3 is TGTGCCAGCAGCCCTTTGACAGGGGGCGATTCACCCCTCCACTTT. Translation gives CASSPLTGGDSPLHF.

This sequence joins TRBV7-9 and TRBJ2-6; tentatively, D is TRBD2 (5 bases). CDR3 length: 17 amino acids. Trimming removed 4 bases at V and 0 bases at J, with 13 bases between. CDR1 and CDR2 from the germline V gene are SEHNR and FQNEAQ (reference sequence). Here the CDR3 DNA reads TGTGCCAGCAGCTCTGAACTAGACGACTCTGGGGCCAACGTCCTGACTTTC. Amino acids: CASSSELDDSGANVLTF.

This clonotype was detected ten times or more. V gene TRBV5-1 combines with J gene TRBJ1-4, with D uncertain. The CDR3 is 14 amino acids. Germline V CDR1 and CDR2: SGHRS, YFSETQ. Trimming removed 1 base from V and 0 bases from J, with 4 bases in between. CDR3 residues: CASSLTTTNEKLFF. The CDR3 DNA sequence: TGCGCCAGCAGCTTGACAACAACTAATGAAAAACTGTTTTTT.

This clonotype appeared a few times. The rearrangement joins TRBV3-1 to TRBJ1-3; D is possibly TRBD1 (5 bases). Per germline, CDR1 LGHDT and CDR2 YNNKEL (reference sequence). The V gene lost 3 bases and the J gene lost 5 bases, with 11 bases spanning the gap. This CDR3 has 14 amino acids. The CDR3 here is CASSQGGRRNTIYF. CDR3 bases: TGTGCCAGCAGCCAGGGGGGTCGGAGAAACACCATATATTTT.

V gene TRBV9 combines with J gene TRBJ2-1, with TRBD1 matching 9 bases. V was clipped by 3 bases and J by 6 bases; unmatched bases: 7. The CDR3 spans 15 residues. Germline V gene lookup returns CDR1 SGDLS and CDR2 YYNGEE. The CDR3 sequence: CASSAGTGRGNEQFF. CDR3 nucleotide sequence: TGTGCCAGCAGCGCTGGGACAGGGAGGGGCAATGAGCAGTTCTTC.

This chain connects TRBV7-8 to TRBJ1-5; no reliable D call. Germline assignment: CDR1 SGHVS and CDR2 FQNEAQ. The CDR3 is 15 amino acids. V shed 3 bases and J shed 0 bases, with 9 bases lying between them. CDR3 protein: CASSFDLYSNQPQHF. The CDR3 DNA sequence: TGTGCCAGCAGCTTCGACCTTTATAGCAATCAGCCCCAGCATTTT.

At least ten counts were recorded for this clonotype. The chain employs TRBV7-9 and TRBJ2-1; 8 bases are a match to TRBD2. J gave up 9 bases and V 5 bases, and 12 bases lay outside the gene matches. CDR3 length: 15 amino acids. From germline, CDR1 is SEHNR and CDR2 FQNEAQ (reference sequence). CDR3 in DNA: TGTGCCAGCAGCCACTCATGGACTAGCTCGCGTGAGCAGTTCTTC. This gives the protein CASSHSWTSSREQFF.

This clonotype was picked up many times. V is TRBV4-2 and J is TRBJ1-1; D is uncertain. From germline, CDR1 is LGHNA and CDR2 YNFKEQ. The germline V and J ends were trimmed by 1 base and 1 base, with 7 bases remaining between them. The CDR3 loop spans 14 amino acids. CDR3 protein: CASSQVSQNTEAFF. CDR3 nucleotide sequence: TGTGCCAGCAGCCAAGTTTCGCAGAACACTGAAGCTTTCTTT.

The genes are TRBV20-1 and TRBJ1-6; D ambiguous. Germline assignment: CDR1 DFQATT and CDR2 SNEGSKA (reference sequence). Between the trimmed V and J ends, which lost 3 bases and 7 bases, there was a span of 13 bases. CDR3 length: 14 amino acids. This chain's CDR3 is CSARAWAQNSPLHF. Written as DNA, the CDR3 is TGCAGTGCTAGGGCCTGGGCCCAAAATTCACCCCTCCACTTT.

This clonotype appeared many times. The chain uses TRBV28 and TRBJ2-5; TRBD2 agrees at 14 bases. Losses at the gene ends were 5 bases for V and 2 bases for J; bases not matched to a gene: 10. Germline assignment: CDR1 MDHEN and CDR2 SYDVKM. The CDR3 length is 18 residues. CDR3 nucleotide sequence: TGTGCCAGCAGTGGAACCGGGACTAGCGGGAGCGTGCAAGAGACCCAGTACTTC. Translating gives CASSGTGTSGSVQETQYF.

In nucleotides, the CDR3 is TGTGCCAGCTTGAGGGACGGAACCTACGAGCAGTACTTC. Its translation: CASLRDGTYEQYF. V usage is TRBV6-1 and J usage is TRBJ2-7; D may match TRBD1 or TRBD2 (5 bases each). CDR1 and CDR2 (germline): MNHNS, SASEGT. V was shortened by 8 bases and J by 2 bases, with 13 bases between the two germline ends. The CDR3 is 13 residues long.

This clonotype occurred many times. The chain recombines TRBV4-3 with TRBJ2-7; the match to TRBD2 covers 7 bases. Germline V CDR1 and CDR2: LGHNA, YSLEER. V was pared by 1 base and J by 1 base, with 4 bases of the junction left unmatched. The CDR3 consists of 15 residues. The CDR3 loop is CASSQAGGGSYEQYF. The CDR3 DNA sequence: TGCGCCAGCAGCCAAGCAGGCGGGGGTTCCTACGAGCAGTACTTC.